This T cell receptor beta chain originates from a study of blood T cell repertoires in COVID-19. Study context: Sites in the United States, Italy and Spain provided acute and convalescent COVID-19 samples. T cells, B-cell-depleted T cells, or PBMCs provided the cDNA or gDNA that served as material.

Original processing notes: Reference gene primer amplification yielded estimated nucleated cell counts. The data were produced by immunoSEQ multiplex PCR, yet TCRdb's version contains in-frame clones alone and is incomplete. The V and J calls and clone size were taken over from that table, and D and trimming were inferred from the DNA. Of fewer than 50,000 clones listed, roughly 85% were seen once; the top ten hold more than 25%. The TCR sequence derives from a man in his 70s with acute or convalescent COVID-19. Input material: peripheral blood.

The CDR3 sequence: CASSLFQVYTF. DNA for the CDR3: TGTGCCAGCAGTTTATTCCAGGTCTACACCTTC. This chain connects TRBV28 to TRBJ1-2; D gene unclear. Trimming took 1 base from V and 10 from J, leaving 7 bases between them. This CDR3 spans 11 amino acids. Germline V gene data show CDR1 as MDHEN and CDR2 as SYDVKM.